Sequencing of this T cell receptor (beta chain) was carried out in a study of blood T cell repertoires in COVID-19. Study details: Whether acute or convalescent, the COVID-19 samples came from the United States, Italy and Spain.

Source study methods: Reference gene primer amplification yielded estimated nucleated cell counts. The protocol was immunoSEQ multiplex PCR, while the TCRdb copy is restricted to in-frame clones and leaves out a portion. D and trimming were read from the DNA, whereas the V and J calls and clone size are those reported in that table. The sample gives a few hundred thousand clones, 75% to 90% of which show up once; about 4.6% is in the top ten. This clone was picked up a small number of times. Sequencing used peripheral blood. The sequence derives from a woman aged 40-49 years who had recovered from COVID-19.

Written as DNA, the CDR3 is TGTGCCAGCAGCCACTCATATGGGACTAGCGGGGACAATGAGCAGTTCTTC. This encodes CASSHSYGTSGDNEQFF. The chain combines TRBV4-2 with TRBJ2-1, with 13 bases matching TRBD2. The CDR3 covers 17 residues. J lost 5 bases, V lost 3 bases, and 7 bases had no gene match. Germline V gene data show CDR1 as LGHNA and CDR2 as YNFKEQ.